The next 3 T cell receptor beta chains were all read from a single sample in a study of naive CD8 T cells in extremely preterm neonates. Assay used: immunoSEQ multiplex PCR; TCRdb lists only in-frame clones, some missing. Here the sample spans a few thousand clones, 97% being singletons. Without labor or membrane rupture, elective cesareans at about 37-41 weeks supplied term cord blood. Sequencing was performed on naive CD8+ T cells from cord blood. The receptors shown here come from a newborn in good health.

The chain links TRBV4-2 to TRBJ2-2, with D perhaps TRBD2 (6 bases). The germline V gene encodes CDR1 LGHNA and CDR2 YNFKEQ. Trimming stripped 3 bases from V and 5 bases from J, with 16 bases between. This CDR3 is built from 16 residues. The CDR3 nucleotides are TGTGCCAGCAGCCATCCACCATCCGGAGGGACCGGGGAGCTGTTTTTT. Amino acids: CASSHPPSGGTGELFF.

The chain is built from TRBV30 and TRBJ1-1; TRBD1 is a possible D gene (5 bases). V was trimmed by 8 bases and J by 5 bases, leaving 18 bases between them. Germline CDR1 GTSNPN, CDR2 SVGIG (reference sequence). The CDR3 runs 13 residues. The CDR3 DNA reads TGTGCCCAAGGGGTACAAATCGGGACTGAAGCTTTCTTT. As protein: CAQGVQIGTEAFF.

V and J are TRBV6-5 and TRBJ1-2, with a weak D call TRBD1 (5 bases). CDR1 MNHEY and CDR2 SVGAGI come from the germline V gene. The V end was cut by 4 bases, the J end by 0 bases, with 12 bases between. The CDR3 sequence is 15 residues long. Here the CDR3 reads CASSWQGTSNYGYTF. CDR3 in DNA: TGTGCCAGCAGTTGGCAGGGAACCTCTAACTATGGCTACACCTTC.